The rows below give T cell receptor beta chains drawn from one sample of a study of blood T cells in healthy people across ages. One entry per CDR3 protein results from TCRdb running MiXCR on the 5' RACE reads. The sample records roughly 550,000 distinct CDR3 sequences, about 24% being singletons. The same data also contributed to another study, on T cells of mothers and their children.

Sequencing was carried out using blood. The receptors originated from a boy younger than 18 in good health. Each CDR3 is given with its conserved first and last residue. A D gene is named only where the DNA matches it firmly. The size entry is marked missing in some rows and otherwise reads once, few, many or a size class.

j_call v_call d_call clone_size cdr3_nt cdr3_aa
TRBJ2-7 TRBV4-1 TRBD2 few TGCGCCAGCAGCCAAGGTCCCGGGACTAACTACGAGCAGTACTTC CASSQGPGTNYEQYF
TRBJ2-7 TRBV7-9 NA NA TGTGCCAGCAGCTCCACCACGGCGGAGGGGGCTTTCTACGAGCAGTACTTC CASSSTTAEGAFYEQYF
TRBJ2-3 TRBV5-1 NA NA TGCGCCAGCAGCCACGAGGGACGGAACACAGATACGCAGTATTTT CASSHEGRNTDTQYF
TRBJ2-3 TRBV7-2 NA NA TGTGCCAGCAGCCCGGGGTGGCAGTCCACAGATACGCAGTATTTT CASSPGWQSTDTQYF
TRBJ2-1 TRBV29-1 NA few TGCAGCGTTCTTACTAGGGTTTACTATGAGCAGTTCTTC CSVLTRVYYEQFF
TRBJ2-1 TRBV7-9 TRBD1 NA TGTGCCAGCAGCTCCGTGGGACAGGGGGCCCACAATGAGCAGTTCTTC CASSSVGQGAHNEQFF
TRBJ1-5 TRBV28 NA NA TGTGCCAGCAGTTTAGAACGGAGCAATCAGCCCCAGCATTTT CASSLERSNQPQHF
TRBJ1-2 TRBV5-1 NA NA TGCGCCAGCACGGAAGCTACCAACTATGGCTACACCTTC CASTEATNYGYTF
TRBJ1-1 TRBV5-6 NA NA TGTGCCAGCAGCCTACTGGGGGGGGCGATGAACACTGAAGCTTTCTTT CASSLLGGAMNTEAFF
TRBJ2-3 TRBV7-3 TRBD2 few TGTGCCAGCAGCTTAACCGGCGGGAGTTTTGCAGATACGCAGTATTTT CASSLTGGSFADTQYF
TRBJ2-5 TRBV7-9 NA NA TGTGCCAGCAGCCCACTTCCCTACAATGAGCGGTTCTTC CASSPLPYNERFF
TRBJ2-1 TRBV20-1 TRBD2 few TGCAGTGCCAGGACTAGCGGGAACAATGAGCAGTTCTTC CSARTSGNNEQFF
TRBJ1-1 TRBV27 NA NA TGTGCCAGCAGTTTAGACTATGGACCCAGCACTGAAGCTTTCTTT CASSLDYGPSTEAFF
TRBJ2-5 TRBV7-9 NA NA TGTGCCAGCAGCTTAGGAGAGGGGACGGGGCAAGAGACCCAGTACTTC CASSLGEGTGQETQYF
TRBJ2-2 TRBV6-4 TRBD1 few TGTGCCAGCCAGACAGGGGGCGGCACCGGGGAGCTGTTTTTT CASQTGGGTGELFF
TRBJ2-3 TRBV19 TRBD2 NA TGTGCCAGTAGTCGGGGACTATTGGGAGATACGCAGTATTTT CASSRGLLGDTQYF
TRBJ1-1 TRBV7-2 NA NA TGTGCCAGCAGCCTTTCCGGGGTTATCGCTGAAGCTTTCTTT CASSLSGVIAEAFF
TRBJ1-1 TRBV7-9 TRBD1 NA TGTGCCAGCAGCCCCCGGACAGGTCAGAGGAACACTGAAGCTTTCTTT CASSPRTGQRNTEAFF
TRBJ2-3 TRBV6-1 NA few TGTGCCAGCAGCTTTACGACAGCGGTTAGCACAGATACGCAGTATTTT CASSFTTAVSTDTQYF
TRBJ2-2 TRBV9 TRBD1 few TGTGCCAGCAGTCGACAGGGTAGCACCGGGGAGCTGTTTTTT CASSRQGSTGELFF
TRBJ1-1 TRBV20-1 NA NA TGCAGTGCTAGAGATATCCAGGAAGCTTTCTTT CSARDIQEAFF
TRBJ2-2 TRBV29-1 NA few TGCAGCGTTGTAGGGGGAGCCGGGGAGCTGTTTTTT CSVVGGAGELFF
TRBJ1-5 TRBV10-3 NA NA TGTGCCATCAGGGACGACAGGTCCGATCAGCCCCAGCATTTT CAIRDDRSDQPQHF
TRBJ1-6 TRBV27 TRBD1 NA TGTGCCAGCCGGACAGGGGGCGATTCACCCCTCCACTTT CASRTGGDSPLHF
TRBJ2-1 TRBV12-3/TRBV12-4 NA NA TGTGCCAGCAGGTTACCTCGGAACAATGAGCAGTTCTTC CASRLPRNNEQFF
TRBJ2-7 TRBV7-2 NA NA TGTGCCAGCAGCTTAGCCGCGGGGGCGGACTACGAGCAGTACTTC CASSLAAGADYEQYF
TRBJ2-5 TRBV20-1 TRBD1 NA TGCAGTGCAGGGGACAGGGAAGTGGGAGAGACCCAGTACTTC CSAGDREVGETQYF
TRBJ2-3 TRBV28 NA few TGTGCCAGCAGTTTCTCTAGCGCTAGCACAGATACGCAGTATTTT CASSFSSASTDTQYF
TRBJ2-1 TRBV19 TRBD2 NA TGTGCCAGTAGTCCCCCGGGACTAGCGGGAGCCCATGAGCAGTTCTTC CASSPPGLAGAHEQFF
TRBJ1-6 TRBV20-1 NA few TGCAGTGCACCAGGGACGGGGAATTCACCCCTCCACTTT CSAPGTGNSPLHF
TRBJ2-1 TRBV3-1 TRBD1 NA TGTGCCAGCAGCCGCCTGAATAACCCAGGACAGGGCTACAATGAGCAGTTCTTC CASSRLNNPGQGYNEQFF
TRBJ2-6 TRBV4-1 NA NA TGCGCCAGCAGCCAGGTACTCTCTGGGGCCAACGTCCTGACTTTC CASSQVLSGANVLTF
TRBJ2-5 TRBV20-1 TRBD2 few TGCAGTGCTAGCGGGGGGGCCAAACAGACCCAGTACTTC CSASGGAKQTQYF
TRBJ2-7 TRBV7-2 TRBD1 NA TGTGCCGGCAGCTTAGAAGTTTCCAGGGGGTACGAGCAGTACTTC CAGSLEVSRGYEQYF
TRBJ2-1 TRBV5-1 NA NA TGCGCCAGCAGATTGGGGCTCGAGCAGTTCTTC CASRLGLEQFF
TRBJ1-2 TRBV3-1 NA NA TGTGCCAGCAGCCAAATTCAGGGCCTTAACTATGGCTACACCTTC CASSQIQGLNYGYTF
TRBJ2-1 TRBV29-1 NA few TGCAGCGGAGACGGACCCTACAATGAGCAGTTCTTC CSGDGPYNEQFF
TRBJ2-1 TRBV14 NA NA TGTGCCAGCAGCCAAGATTGGGGGGTCTACAATGAGCAGTTCTTC CASSQDWGVYNEQFF
TRBJ2-1 TRBV7-9 NA NA TGTGCCAGCAGCTTTATGGAGAATGAGCAGTTCTTC CASSFMENEQFF
TRBJ1-4 TRBV28 NA NA TGTGCCAGCAGCCCGTGGGGCAGGGACGTAACTAATGAAAAACTGTTTTTT CASSPWGRDVTNEKLFF
TRBJ1-6 TRBV28 NA few TGTGCCAGCAGTTTAGTAACTGCGGCGGCGACAGCCAATTCACCCCTCCACTTT CASSLVTAAATANSPLHF
TRBJ1-2 TRBV5-1 NA few TGCGCCAGCAGCACGTCCCCACGGCCCGAGGAAGGCTACACCTTC CASSTSPRPEEGYTF
TRBJ2-3 TRBV5-5 TRBD2 few TGTGCCAGCAGCCATCGAGCGGGAGGAACCACAGATACGCAGTATTTT CASSHRAGGTTDTQYF
TRBJ2-5 TRBV4-1 TRBD2 few TGCGCCAGCAGCCATCCCCGAGCGGGAGGCATGCAAGAGACCCAGTACTTC CASSHPRAGGMQETQYF
TRBJ2-7 TRBV7-3 NA few TGTGCCAGCAGCCCGGAGCTCTACGAGCAGTACTTC CASSPELYEQYF
TRBJ2-7 TRBV12-3/TRBV12-4 TRBD1 NA TGTGCCAGCAGGCGGACAGGGGCCTACGAGCAGTACTTC CASRRTGAYEQYF
TRBJ1-4 TRBV20-1 NA NA TGCAGCCTAGGAACAGGGACCTCAAGTGAAAAACTGTTTTTT CSLGTGTSSEKLFF
TRBJ2-7 TRBV28 TRBD2 NA TGTGCCAGCAACCAGGCGGGAGCATACGAGCAGTACTTC CASNQAGAYEQYF
TRBJ1-2 TRBV19 TRBD1 NA TGTGCCAGTTCGGACAGGGTCGGCTATGGCTACACCTTC CASSDRVGYGYTF
TRBJ2-3 TRBV6-1 TRBD1 NA TGTGCCAGCAGTGAAGCGGCGGGACAGGGCGCAGATACGCAGTATTTT CASSEAAGQGADTQYF
TRBJ2-1 TRBV21-1 NA few TGTGCCAGCAGCATGGCCGGGACCCTCCAAGGTGAGCAGTTCTTC CASSMAGTLQGEQFF
TRBJ2-7 TRBV6-5 TRBD2 NA TGTGCCAGCAGTTATGGACTAGAACAGGCGTCCTACGAGCAGTACTTC CASSYGLEQASYEQYF
TRBJ1-1 TRBV4-1 NA NA TGCGCCAGCAGCCAAGTCCAAGGGGGGAACACTGAAGCTTTCTTT CASSQVQGGNTEAFF
TRBJ1-2 TRBV12-3/TRBV12-4 NA NA TGTGCCAGCGCCGGCGGAGCTAACTATGGCTACACCTTC CASAGGANYGYTF
TRBJ2-4 TRBV4-3 NA NA TGCGCCAGCAGCCAAAACCCTATAGGAGGGGCCAAAAACATTCAGTACTTC CASSQNPIGGAKNIQYF
TRBJ1-6 TRBV6-1 TRBD1 few TGTGCCAGCAGTGACCCCAGGGACAGGGGGAAGAATTCACCCCTCCACTTT CASSDPRDRGKNSPLHF
TRBJ1-2 TRBV12-3/TRBV12-4 NA few TGTGCCAGCAGAGGGAATCCCTATGGCTACACCTTC CASRGNPYGYTF
TRBJ1-2 TRBV4-2 TRBD1 NA TGTGCCAGCAGCCAAGACGGGACAGGGCTCTCCAACTATGGCTACACCTTC CASSQDGTGLSNYGYTF
TRBJ1-1 TRBV7-9 NA NA TGTGCCAGCAGCTTAGCGATCAGGGCTGGGATGGACACTGAAGCTTTCTTT CASSLAIRAGMDTEAFF
TRBJ2-7 TRBV10-3 NA few TGTGCCACAGGGAGCGACTCCTACGAGCAGTACTTC CATGSDSYEQYF